This TCR beta chain appears in the sequencing data of a study of cytomegalovirus exposure and HLA in healthy donors. The CDR3 runs to 21 residues. This cohort consisted of healthy bone marrow donors. It was with 60 Vbeta and 13 Jbeta primers that the PCR ran. Here immunoSEQ multiplex PCR was the method, and the copy in TCRdb shows in-frame clones only, minus some. Here the sample spans 100,000 to 150,000 clones, over 60% being singletons. This chain uses TRBV21-1 with TRBJ1-2; the D call TRBD1 from the table was never checked on the DNA. TRBV21-1 is tagged as a pseudogene. The material sequenced was PBMCs. The receptor's source is an older woman in good health and CMV-seropositive. The CDR3 loop reads CASSKGALHRDRGECAYGYTF. CDR3 sequence (DNA): TGTGCCAGCAGCAAAGGAGCGTTACACCGGGACAGGGGAGAATGTGCCTATGGCTACACCTTC.